Here is one T cell receptor (beta chain) with its context. This clonotype was detected many times. Its antigen has not been determined. Qualities for individual bases were not recorded, and no much larger clone is one base off. The data derive from a study of T cells in Graves' hyperthyroidism and ophthalmopathy (dated by TCRdb to between 2017 and 2020). Some background on the complete study: Peripheral blood was sampled at the time of initial diagnosis, prior to any treatment. A discovery cohort of fewer than 110 patients, roughly 45 with Graves' ophthalmopathy and 55 to 60 with stable Graves' hyperthyroidism, was used to find distinguishing TCR V-J signatures. An independent validation cohort of some 18 hyperthyroidism patients and about 15 patients who later progressed to ophthalmopathy tested prospective prediction of ophthalmopathy. The 75 to 100 discovery patients were divided at random into training and test sets in a 7:3 ratio. The study also compared thyroid tissue and blood T-cell repertoires from five or six Graves' hyperthyroidism patients. After sampling, hyperthyroidism patients received methimazole starting at 30 mg daily, and ophthalmopathy patients received high-dose intravenous methylprednisolone. The paper reports TCR Vbeta CDR3 sequencing of over 130 peripheral blood samples: around 41 ophthalmopathy, around 80 hyperthyroidism and about 17 progressor patients.

From the cysteine through the phenylalanine, the CDR3 covers 16 amino acids. Only CDR3 DNA remains: 48 bases, in frame from the first base. The germline V gene specifies SGHAT as CDR1 and FQNNGV as CDR2. The V and J ends are trimmed by 1 base and 1 base, leaving 12 bases between them. Stable Graves' hyperthyroidism was defined as the absence of progression to ophthalmopathy over 18 months of follow-up. Hyperthyroidism patients were newly diagnosed, with disease duration under 2 months, and aged 18 to 65 years. Exclusion was applied to patients with uncontrolled infections, other autoimmune diseases, pregnancy or lactation. Diagnoses were established on the basis of clinical symptoms, serum thyroxine and TRAb, thyroid ultrasound, and orbital computed tomography. Ficoll-Paque density gradient centrifugation was used to isolate PBMCs from approximately 10 ml of fresh peripheral blood. Trizol reagent was used to extract total RNA, and RNA quality was then checked on an Agilent 2100 Bioanalyzer.

TCR beta CDR3 regions were amplified from RNA transcripts. For the first round of RT-PCR on the TCR CDR3, the HTBI primer set was used together with the Qiagen OneStep RT-PCR kit. Libraries were constructed in a second round of multiplex PCR, after which size selection and purification were carried out. The libraries were sequenced on an Illumina HiSeq2000 using paired-end 100 bp reads. As for how the authors treated the data: SOAPnuke was used to process the raw data, throwing out any read that contained adapters or uncalled bases, had a mean Phred below 15, or lacked an exact constant-primer or identifier match. COPE v1.2.5 was used to merge the high-quality paired reads, and each unique nucleotide sequence was defined as a clonotype. MiTCR v1.1 was used to align the clonotypes against IMGT TRBV, TRBD and TRBJ reference segments. Only V-J combinations with frequency above 0.0001, covering about 99% of repertoires, were analysed. The TCS score was defined as F50 (clonal expansion) divided by E x V (chaos), with BLOSUM62-based TCRdist calculated between CDR3 peptides within each V-J. Welch's t-statistics and random forest reduced 450 to 600 V-J features to 13, which were used in a naive Bayes classifier (R e1071). TCRdb trimmed public reads at Q25 via fastp, called clones via MiXCR and kept in-frame beta chains. Entries are consolidated by CDR3 protein sequence, retaining the most common genes and DNA. TCRdb, not the authors, supplied the V and J calls. This sample has fewer than 850,000 distinct CDR3 sequences in its table, and 17% of those were observed once. About 14% of the sample is taken by the ten largest.

Points the paper makes about the study in general: Sample size was not statistically predetermined, and investigators were not blinded to group allocation. Most expanded thyroid clonotypes (frequency above 0.001) were also detected in blood, suggesting blood repertoires may reflect thyroid immune responses. In validation, the model predicted progression to ophthalmopathy with just under 71% sensitivity and over 72% specificity, a median of roughly seven months before onset. Ophthalmopathy was separated from stable hyperthyroidism by a 13 V-J signature model, with over 85% sensitivity and 81% to 82% specificity obtained in cross-validation and 80%/75% obtained in testing.

The sample was blood. The chain employs TRBV11-2 and TRBJ2-3; a tentative D match to TRBD2 spans 5 bases. This TCR derives from a man aged 50-60 years with Graves' hyperthyroidism. The CDR3 protein is CASSLGLGRGTDTQYF. The sequenced DNA is TGTGCCAGCAGCTTAGGACTGGGGAGAGGCACAGATACGCAGTATTTT. This CDR3, with the reference TRBV11-2 and TRBJ2-3 proteins standing in past its ends, gives the full variable domain EAGVAQSPRYKIIEKRQSVAFWCNPISGHATLYWYQQILGQGPKLLIQFQNNGVVDDSQLPKDRFSAERLKGVDSTLKIQPAKLEDSAVYLCASSLGLGRGTDTQYFGPGTRLTVL.